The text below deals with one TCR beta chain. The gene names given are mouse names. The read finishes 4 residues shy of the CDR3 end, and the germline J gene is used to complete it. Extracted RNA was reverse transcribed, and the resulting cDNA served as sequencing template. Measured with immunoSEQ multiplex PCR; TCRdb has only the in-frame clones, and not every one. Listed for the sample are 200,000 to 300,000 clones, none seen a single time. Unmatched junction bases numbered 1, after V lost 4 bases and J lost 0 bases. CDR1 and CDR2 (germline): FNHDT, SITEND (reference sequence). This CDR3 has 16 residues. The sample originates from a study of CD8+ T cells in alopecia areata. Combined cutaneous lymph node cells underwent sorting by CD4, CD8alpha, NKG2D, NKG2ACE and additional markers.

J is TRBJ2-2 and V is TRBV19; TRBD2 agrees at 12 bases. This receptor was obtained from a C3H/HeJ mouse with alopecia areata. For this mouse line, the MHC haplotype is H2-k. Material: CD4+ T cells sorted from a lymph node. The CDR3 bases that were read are TGTGCCAGCAGTGACTGGGGGGGCTCAAACACCGGG. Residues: CASSDWGGSNTG. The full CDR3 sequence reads CASSDWGGSNTGQLYF. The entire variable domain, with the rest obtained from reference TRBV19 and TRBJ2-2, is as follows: GGIITQTPKFLIGQEGQKLTLKCQQNFNHDTMYWYRQDSGKGLRLIYYSITENDLQKGDLSEGYDASREKKSSFSLTVTSAQKNEMAVFLCASSDWGGSNTGQLYFGEGSKLTVL.